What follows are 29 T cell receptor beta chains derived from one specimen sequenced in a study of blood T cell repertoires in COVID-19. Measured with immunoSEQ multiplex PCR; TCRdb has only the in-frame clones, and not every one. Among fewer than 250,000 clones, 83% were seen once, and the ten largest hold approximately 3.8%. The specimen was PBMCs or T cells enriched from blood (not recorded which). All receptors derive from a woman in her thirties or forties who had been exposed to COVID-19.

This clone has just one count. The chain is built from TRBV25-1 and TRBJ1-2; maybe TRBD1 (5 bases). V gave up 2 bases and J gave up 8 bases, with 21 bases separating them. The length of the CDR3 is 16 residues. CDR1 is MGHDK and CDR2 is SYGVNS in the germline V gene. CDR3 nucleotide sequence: TGTGCCAGCAGTGAACGCCTCGATAGGGGATCAGGGGGCTACACCTTC. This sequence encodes CASSERLDRGSGGYTF.

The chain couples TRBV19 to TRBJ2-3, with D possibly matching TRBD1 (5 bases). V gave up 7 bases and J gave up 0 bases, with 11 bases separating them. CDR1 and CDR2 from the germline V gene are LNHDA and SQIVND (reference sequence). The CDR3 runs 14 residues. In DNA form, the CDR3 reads TGTGCCAGTAACCGACAGATTAGCACAGATACGCAGTATTTT. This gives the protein CASNRQISTDTQYF.

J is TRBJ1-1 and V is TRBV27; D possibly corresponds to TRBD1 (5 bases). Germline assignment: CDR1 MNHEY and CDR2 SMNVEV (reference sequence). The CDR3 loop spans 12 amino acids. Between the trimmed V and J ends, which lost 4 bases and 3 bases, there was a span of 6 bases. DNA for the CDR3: TGTGCCAGCAGTTCAGGGCACACTGAAGCTTTCTTT. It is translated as CASSSGHTEAFF.

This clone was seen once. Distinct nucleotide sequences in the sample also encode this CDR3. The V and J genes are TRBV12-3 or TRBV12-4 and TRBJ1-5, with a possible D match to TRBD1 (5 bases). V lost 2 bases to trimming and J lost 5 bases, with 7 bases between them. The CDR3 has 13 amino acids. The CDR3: CASSLQGDQPQHF. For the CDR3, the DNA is TGTGCCAGCAGTTTACAGGGTGATCAGCCCCAGCATTTT.

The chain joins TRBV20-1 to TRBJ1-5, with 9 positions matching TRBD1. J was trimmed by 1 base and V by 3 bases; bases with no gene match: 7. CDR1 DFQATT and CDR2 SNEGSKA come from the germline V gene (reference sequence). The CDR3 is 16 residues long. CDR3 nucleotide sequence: TGCAGTGCTAGTAGTGCGACAGGGGGGAGCAATCAGCCCCAGCATTTT. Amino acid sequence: CSASSATGGSNQPQHF.

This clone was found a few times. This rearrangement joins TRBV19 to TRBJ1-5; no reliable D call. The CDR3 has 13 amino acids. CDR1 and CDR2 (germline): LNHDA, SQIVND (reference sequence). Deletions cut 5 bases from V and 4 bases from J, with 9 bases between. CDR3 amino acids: CASSWSRNQPQHF. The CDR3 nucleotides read TGTGCCAGTAGTTGGAGCAGAAATCAGCCCCAGCATTTT. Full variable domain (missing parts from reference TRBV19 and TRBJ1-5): DGGITQSPKYLFRKEGQNVTLSCEQNLNHDAMYWYRQDPGQGLRLIYYSQIVNDFQKGDIAEGYSVSREKKESFPLTVTSAQKNPTAFYLCASSWSRNQPQHFGDGTRLSIL.

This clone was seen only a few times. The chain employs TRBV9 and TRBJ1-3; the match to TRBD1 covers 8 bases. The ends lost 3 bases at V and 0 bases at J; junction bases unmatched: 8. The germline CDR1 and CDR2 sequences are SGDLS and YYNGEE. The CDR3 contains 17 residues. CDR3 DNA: TGTGCCAGCAGCGCAGCCCCAGGGGGCCACTCTGGAAACACCATATATTTT. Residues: CASSAAPGGHSGNTIYF.

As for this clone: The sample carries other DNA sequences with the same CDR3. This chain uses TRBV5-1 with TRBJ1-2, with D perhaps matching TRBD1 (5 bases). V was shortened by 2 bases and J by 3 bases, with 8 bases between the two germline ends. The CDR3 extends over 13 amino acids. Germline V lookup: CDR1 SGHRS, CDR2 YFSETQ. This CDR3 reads CASSLGGDYGYTF. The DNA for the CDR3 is TGCGCCAGCAGCTTAGGAGGGGACTATGGCTACACCTTC.

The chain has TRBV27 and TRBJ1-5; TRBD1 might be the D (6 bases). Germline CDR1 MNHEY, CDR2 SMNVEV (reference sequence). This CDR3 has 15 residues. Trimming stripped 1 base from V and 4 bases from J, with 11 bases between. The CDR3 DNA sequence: TGTGCCAGCAGTTTATGGGCAGGGGCGAATCAGCCCCAGCATTTT. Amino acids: CASSLWAGANQPQHF.

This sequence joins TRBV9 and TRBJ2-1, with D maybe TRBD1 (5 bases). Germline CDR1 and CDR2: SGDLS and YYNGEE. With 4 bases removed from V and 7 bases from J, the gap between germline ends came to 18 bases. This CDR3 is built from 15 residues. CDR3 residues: CASSPQTWGLNEQFF. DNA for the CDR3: TGTGCCAGCAGCCCCCAGACTTGGGGCTTAAATGAGCAGTTCTTC.

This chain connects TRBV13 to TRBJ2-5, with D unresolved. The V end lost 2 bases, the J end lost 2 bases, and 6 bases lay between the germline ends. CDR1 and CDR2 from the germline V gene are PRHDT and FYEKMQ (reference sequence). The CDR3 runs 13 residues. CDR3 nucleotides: TGTGCCAGCAGCTTAACTCGACAAGAGACCCAGTACTTC. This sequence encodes CASSLTRQETQYF.

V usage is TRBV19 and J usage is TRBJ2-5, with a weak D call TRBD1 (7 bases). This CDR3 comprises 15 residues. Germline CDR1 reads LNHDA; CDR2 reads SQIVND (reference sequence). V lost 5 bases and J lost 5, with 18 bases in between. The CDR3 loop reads CASSDSGGPGETQYF. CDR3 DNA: TGTGCCAGTAGTGATTCAGGGGGGCCGGGGGAGACCCAGTACTTC.

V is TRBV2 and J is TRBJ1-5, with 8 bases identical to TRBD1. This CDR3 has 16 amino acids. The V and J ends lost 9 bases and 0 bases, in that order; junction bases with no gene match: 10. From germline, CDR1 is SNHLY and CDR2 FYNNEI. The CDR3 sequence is CARSYGTGYSNQPQHF. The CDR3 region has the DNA TGTGCCAGATCTTACGGGACAGGCTATAGCAATCAGCCCCAGCATTTT.

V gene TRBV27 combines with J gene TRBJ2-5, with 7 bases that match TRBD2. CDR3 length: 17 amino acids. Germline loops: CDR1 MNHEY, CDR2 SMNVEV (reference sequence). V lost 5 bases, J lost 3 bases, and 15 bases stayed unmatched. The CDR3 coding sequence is TGTGCCAGCAGTCTCCTATACCTTGGCGGGGGAAAAGAGACCCAGTACTTC. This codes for CASSLLYLGGGKETQYF.

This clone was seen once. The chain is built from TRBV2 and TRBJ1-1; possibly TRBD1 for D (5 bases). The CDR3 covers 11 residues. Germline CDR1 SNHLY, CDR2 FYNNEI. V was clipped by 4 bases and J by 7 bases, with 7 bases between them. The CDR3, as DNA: TGTGCCAGCAGTGTGGGGCTTGAAGCTTTCTTT. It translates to CASSVGLEAFF.

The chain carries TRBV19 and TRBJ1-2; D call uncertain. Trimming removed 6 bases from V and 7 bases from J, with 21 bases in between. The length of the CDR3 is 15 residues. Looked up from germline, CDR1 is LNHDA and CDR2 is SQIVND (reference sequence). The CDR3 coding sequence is TGTGCCAGTAGCCCCGGGTCAGCAGCGCTGGGTGGCTACACCTTC. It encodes CASSPGSAALGGYTF.

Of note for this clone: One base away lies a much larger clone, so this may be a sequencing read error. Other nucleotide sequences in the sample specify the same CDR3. Here the CDR3 reads CASSYDRGDTEAFF. CDR3 DNA: TGTGCCAGCAGCTACGACAGGGGTGACACTGAAGCTTTCTTT. The rearrangement uses TRBV5-8 and TRBJ1-1, with 8 positions matching TRBD1. Per the germline V gene, CDR1 is SGHTS and CDR2 is YDEGEE. Trimming cost V 3 bases and J 3 bases; bases outside gene matches: 4. The CDR3 has 14 residues.

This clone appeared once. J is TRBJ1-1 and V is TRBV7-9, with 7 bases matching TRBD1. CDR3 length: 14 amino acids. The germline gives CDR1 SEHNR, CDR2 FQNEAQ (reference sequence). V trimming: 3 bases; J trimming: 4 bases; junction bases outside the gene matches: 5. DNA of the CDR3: TGTGCCAGCAGCTTGGACAGGCCGACCACTGAAGCTTTCTTT. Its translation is CASSLDRPTTEAFF.

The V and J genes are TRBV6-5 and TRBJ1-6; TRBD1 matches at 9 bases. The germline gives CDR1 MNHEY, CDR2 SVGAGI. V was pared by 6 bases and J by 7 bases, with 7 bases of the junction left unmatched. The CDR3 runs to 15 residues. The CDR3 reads CASRSGDRVNSPLHF. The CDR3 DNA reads TGTGCCAGCAGGTCGGGGGACAGGGTGAATTCACCCCTCCACTTT.

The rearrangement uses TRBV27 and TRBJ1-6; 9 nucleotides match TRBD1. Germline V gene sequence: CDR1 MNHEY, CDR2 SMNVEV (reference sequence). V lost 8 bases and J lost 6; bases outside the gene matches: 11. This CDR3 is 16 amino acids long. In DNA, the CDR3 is TGTGCCAGCCGGGACAGGGCGGAGGGTGTTAATTCACCCCTCCACTTT. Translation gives CASRDRAEGVNSPLHF.

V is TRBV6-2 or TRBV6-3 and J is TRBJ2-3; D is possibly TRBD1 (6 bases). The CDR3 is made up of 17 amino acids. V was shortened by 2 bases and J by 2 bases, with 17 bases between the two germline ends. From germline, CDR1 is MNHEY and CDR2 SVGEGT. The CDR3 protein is CASSYLPDRFHTDTQYF. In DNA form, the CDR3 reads TGTGCCAGCAGTTACCTTCCTGACAGGTTTCACACAGATACGCAGTATTTT.

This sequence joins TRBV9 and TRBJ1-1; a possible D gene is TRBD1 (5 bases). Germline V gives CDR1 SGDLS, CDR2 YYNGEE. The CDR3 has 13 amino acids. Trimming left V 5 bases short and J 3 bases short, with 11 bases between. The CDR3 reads CASSKTGDTEAFF. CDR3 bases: TGTGCCAGCAGTAAAACAGGTGACACTGAAGCTTTCTTT.

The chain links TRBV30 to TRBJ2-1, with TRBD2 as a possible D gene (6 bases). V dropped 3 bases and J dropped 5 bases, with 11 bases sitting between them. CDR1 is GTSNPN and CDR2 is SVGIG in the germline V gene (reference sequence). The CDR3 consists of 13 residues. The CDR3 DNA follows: TGTGCCTGGAGGGGGACTGGGAACAATGAGCAGTTCTTC. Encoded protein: CAWRGTGNNEQFF.

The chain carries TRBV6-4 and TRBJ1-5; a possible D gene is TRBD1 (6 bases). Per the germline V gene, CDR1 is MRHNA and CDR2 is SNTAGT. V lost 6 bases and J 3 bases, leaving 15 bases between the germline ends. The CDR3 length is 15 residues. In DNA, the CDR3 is TGTGCCAGCAGCCCGAGGGGGAAGAACAATCAGCCCCAGCATTTT. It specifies CASSPRGKNNQPQHF.

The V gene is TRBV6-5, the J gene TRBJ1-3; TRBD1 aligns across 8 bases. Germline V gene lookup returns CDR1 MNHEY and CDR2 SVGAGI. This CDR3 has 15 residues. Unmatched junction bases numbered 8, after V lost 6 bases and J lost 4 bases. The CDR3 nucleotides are TGTGCCAGCAGCGTGGGACAGGTTGGCGGAAACACCATATATTTT. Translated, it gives CASSVGQVGGNTIYF.

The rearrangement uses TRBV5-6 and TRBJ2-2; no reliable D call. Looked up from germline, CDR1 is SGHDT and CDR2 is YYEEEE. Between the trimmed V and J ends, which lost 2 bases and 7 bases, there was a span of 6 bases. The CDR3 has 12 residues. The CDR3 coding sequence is TGTGCCAGCAGCTTTAGTGACGGGGAGCTGTTTTTT. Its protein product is CASSFSDGELFF.

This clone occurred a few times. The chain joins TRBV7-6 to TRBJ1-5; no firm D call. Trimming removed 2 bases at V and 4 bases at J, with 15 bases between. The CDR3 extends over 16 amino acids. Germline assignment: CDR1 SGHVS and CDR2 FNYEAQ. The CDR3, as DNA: TGTGCCAGCAGCTTATTGGCGAGGCCTAATAATCAGCCCCAGCATTTT. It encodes CASSLLARPNNQPQHF.

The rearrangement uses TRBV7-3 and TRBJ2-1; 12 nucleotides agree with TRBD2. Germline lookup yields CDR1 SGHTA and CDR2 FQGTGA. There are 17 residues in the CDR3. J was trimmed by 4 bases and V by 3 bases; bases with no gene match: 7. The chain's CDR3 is CASSFSSGGESYNEQFF. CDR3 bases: TGTGCCAGCAGCTTCTCTAGCGGGGGGGAATCGTACAATGAGCAGTTCTTC.

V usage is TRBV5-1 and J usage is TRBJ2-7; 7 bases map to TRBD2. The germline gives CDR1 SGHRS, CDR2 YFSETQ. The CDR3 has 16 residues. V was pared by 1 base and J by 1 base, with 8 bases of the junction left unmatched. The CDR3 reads CASSLSTSDTSYEQYF. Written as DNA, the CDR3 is TGCGCCAGCAGCTTGTCCACTAGCGACACATCCTACGAGCAGTACTTC.